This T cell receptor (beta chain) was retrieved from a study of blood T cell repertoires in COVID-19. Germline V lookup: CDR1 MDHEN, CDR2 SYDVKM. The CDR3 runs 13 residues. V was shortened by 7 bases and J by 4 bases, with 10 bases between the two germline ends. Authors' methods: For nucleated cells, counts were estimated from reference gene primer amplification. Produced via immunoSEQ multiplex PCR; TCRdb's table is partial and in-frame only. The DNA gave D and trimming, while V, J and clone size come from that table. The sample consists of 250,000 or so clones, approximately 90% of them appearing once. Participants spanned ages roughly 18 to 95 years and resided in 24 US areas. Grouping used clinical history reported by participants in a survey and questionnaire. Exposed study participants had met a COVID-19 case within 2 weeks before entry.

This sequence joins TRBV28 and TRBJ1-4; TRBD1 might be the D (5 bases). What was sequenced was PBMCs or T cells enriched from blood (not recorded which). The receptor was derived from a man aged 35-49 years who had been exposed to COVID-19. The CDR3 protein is CASKGGVNEKLFF. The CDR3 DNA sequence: TGTGCCAGCAAGGGAGGGGTTAATGAAAAACTGTTTTTT.